Listed below are T cell receptor beta chains from one sample, sequenced in a study of blood T cell repertoires in COVID-19. The assay was immunoSEQ multiplex PCR, and TCRdb's table has in-frame clones only and misses some. This table holds more than 300,000 clones, over 75% found once. Sequenced: peripheral blood. The receptors here all came from a woman aged 25 to 39 with COVID-19, enrolled during active disease. Each CDR3 is given with its conserved first and last residue.

j_gene | v_gene | CDR3aa
TRBJ1-4 | TRBV24-1 | CATSDSRGAGEKLFF
TRBJ2-7 | TRBV29-1 | CSVEGLAGAEQYF
TRBJ2-1 | TRBV24-1 | CATSDHGRGYNEQFF
TRBJ1-2 | TRBV28 | CASSTGTVIYGYTF
TRBJ1-2 | TRBV29-1 | CSVEDWQSPNYGYTF
TRBJ1-5 | TRBV19 | CASRTKAYSNQPQHF
TRBJ1-2 | TRBV10-3 | CAISGQDYGYTF
TRBJ2-3 | TRBV3-1/TRBV3-2 | CASSQKWFSGADTQYF
TRBJ2-1 | TRBV19 | CASTPLHQVQSFGEQFF
TRBJ2-2 | TRBV7-3 | CASSPAGPRTGELFF
TRBJ2-7 | TRBV18 | CASSLLAGADEQYF
TRBJ1-5 | TRBV4-1 | CASSQFFISNQPQHF
TRBJ2-7 | TRBV28 | CASSSGTGAYEQYF
TRBJ2-1 | TRBV6-2/TRBV6-3 | CASSYGPLTAGGSRDEQFF
TRBJ1-2 | TRBV7-3 | CASSLTAGGNAYGYTF
TRBJ2-2 | TRBV29-1 | CSITRSGSNTGELFF
TRBJ2-5 | TRBV29-1 | CSVEVEMATQYF
TRBJ2-5 | TRBV24-1 | CATSDFPRGGLETQYF
TRBJ2-7 | TRBV3-1/TRBV3-2 | CASSQGTSGSYEQYF
TRBJ1-2 | TRBV9 | CASSALHGYTF
TRBJ2-5 | TRBV5-1 | CASSSRDRSLETQYF
TRBJ2-1 | TRBV24-1 | CATSDLGDSGNEQFF
TRBJ1-3 | TRBV19 | CASSADRGDSGNTIYF
TRBJ2-3 | TRBV13 | CASSPGTSGRADTQYF
TRBJ2-7 | TRBV5-1 | CASSSHRDDEQYF
TRBJ2-7 | TRBV30 | CAWTSRWVGDKSYEQYF
TRBJ1-2 | TRBV6-5 | CASTPQQRFYGYTF
TRBJ2-3 | TRBV5-1 | CASSLVVTSGSRNTDTQYF
TRBJ1-3 | TRBV6-5 | CASSYSTGSGNTIYF
TRBJ2-7 | TRBV7-2 | CASSGKGQGEQYF
TRBJ1-3 | TRBV18 | CASSPSEDTIYF
TRBJ1-1 | TRBV9 | CASSPEVWGEEGEAFF
TRBJ2-2 | TRBV19 | CASSMGGGELFF
TRBJ1-1 | TRBV5-1 | CASSLARVAANTEAFF
TRBJ1-1 | TRBV28 | CASSPSLRVNTEAFF
TRBJ1-6 | TRBV11-2 | CASSLGQGNGYNSPLHF
TRBJ2-7 | TRBV27 | CASTSGYEQYF
TRBJ2-4 | TRBV19 | CASSREEAKNIQYF
TRBJ1-1 | TRBV19 | CASSHRTGNTEAFF